Described below is a single T cell receptor (beta chain) sequence and its context. The table lists this clone with a few counts. There is no known antigen for this receptor. Per-base qualities were not stored, and no clone one base away is much larger. The library was obtained by the immunoSEQ multiplex PCR assay. A mixture of 60 forward primers for TCR Vbeta segments and 13 reverse primers for TCR Jbeta segments was used in the multiplex PCR. The CDR3 region of rearranged TCR beta genes was amplified from genomic DNA by a multiplex PCR assay. On the Illumina HiSeq System, the amplified TCR beta libraries were sequenced as 87-base-pair reads. On the authors' methods: A later analysis tallied around 82 million unique TCR beta chains across the 610 or so repertoires, and approximately 9.9 million of those chains were shared by two or more donors. Raw reads were error-corrected and collapsed into unique sequences with a nearest-neighbor algorithm that merged closely related sequences to remove PCR and sequencing errors. CDR3 sequences were aligned to IMGT reference sequences to assign V, D and J gene segments. Each retained sequence needed at least a six-nucleotide match to both a V gene segment and a J gene segment. Rearrangements were classified as productive when the CDR3 lacked stop codons and remained in frame with V and J, and all other rearrangements were classified as non-productive. Following IMGT convention, CDR3 was defined as the stretch from the second conserved V-encoded cysteine up to the conserved J-encoded phenylalanine. In an earlier analysis of more than 550 of the donors, sequences lacking an unambiguous match to a single V gene segment were excluded. An earlier analysis of 500 to 600 of the donors classified V segments as functional when productive rearrangements were above 56.7% and as segregating when the standard deviation between donors was above 5%. A statistical classification framework was developed to diagnose cytomegalovirus status using the catalog of TCR beta chain sequences. A later analysis assigned V and J genes by comparing TCR nucleotide sequences with IMGT/GENE-DB human TR gene sequences. A later analysis assigned CDR3 sequences and most-parsimonious VDJ recombination scenarios with the TCRdist pipeline. A later analysis defined each TCR beta chain by its CDR3 amino acid sequence plus V-gene family, and excluded reads lacking a unique V-gene family. In a later analysis, approximately 640 highly shared, low-generation-probability nucleotide sequences were removed to address suspected cross-contamination and a sequencing artifact. For each public chain, a later analysis derived a clonal expansion index from normalized ranks of inferred template counts within each repertoire. Generation probabilities in a later analysis came from a VDJ recombination model fitted to out-of-frame rearrangements, and those results were checked against IGoR. Hypergeometric tests were used in a later analysis to score TCR-TCR, TCR-HLA and TCR-CMV co-occurrence, with a repertoire-size bias correction applied to the TCR pairs. In a later analysis, false discovery rates were estimated by permuting HLA or CMV assignments 20 times. In a later analysis, co-occurring TCRs were grouped with DBSCAN, and TCRdist sequence similarity was added when clustering was performed within HLA-allele-positive subsets. Repertoires with fewer than 30,000 or more than 120,000 public chains were left out of co-occurrence clustering, as were roughly five repertoires with anomalous nucleotide sharing. This is the immuneACCESS table as TCRdb keeps it, with only in-frame sequences that have V and J called. A part of the clones is gone; compared with another copy, unresolved V genes explain less than half, and the rest is unexplained. That table is the source of V, J and clone size, and D and trimming were worked out from the DNA. Counted in this sample were more than 95,000 clones; 74% of them appeared once. The ten largest clones take up 4.2% of the sample.

These data come from a study of cytomegalovirus exposure and HLA in healthy donors (TCRdb year 2017). For context, the study as a whole: An earlier analysis of approximately 600 of the donors reported 250 to 350 Gb of sequence data and more than 90 million unique TCR beta sequences from about 180 million T cells. Donor age, sex, ethnicity and CMV serostatus were compiled alongside the repertoire data. In addition to the first cohort of several hundred subjects, a separate validation cohort of 120 different subjects was used. In an earlier analysis of roughly 580 of the donors, high-throughput TCR beta sequencing was used to judge whether each TCR beta V gene segment behaved as functional or pseudogenic. Among about 390 genotyped donors of the cohort, an average of roughly 240,000 unique TCR beta nucleotide sequences were sequenced per donor, roughly 20% of them non-productive. The study used immunosequencing to profile the T cell repertoires of 600 to 850 subjects and linked those repertoires to cytomegalovirus serostatus. Genome-wide SNP genotypes for about 55% of the 666 donors were used in a later genetic analysis, which treated that subset as a discovery cohort. Of the approximately 400 genotyped donors, more than 75% were placed in the genetic ancestry cluster associated with self-reported Caucasian donors. Approximately 310 gigabases of sequencing data and 70 million to 100 million unique TCR sequences were included in an early release covering around 600 HLA-typed donors. In the later analysis, no new phenotypic data were used to find candidate immune exposures; instead, reliance was placed on TCR beta sequences and their occurrence across donors. Typing coverage varied by locus: about 629-630 donors for A, B, C, DRB1 and DQB1; approximately 500 for DQA1; 606 for DPA1; roughly 450 for DPB1. HLA typing covered class I and class II loci at four-digit resolution. The aim of the study was to test whether cataloging public T cell receptors could identify signatures of past pathogen exposure. A handful of DR-DQ haplotypes were handled as single units for association and clustering because linkage in the cohort was strong. A later analysis re-examined previously published TCR beta repertoires from more than 650 donors and added high-resolution HLA genotyping to investigate patterns of TCR occurrence. All discovery cohort repertoires had been generated on a single sequencing platform. To predict cytomegalovirus infection status, the study brought together high-throughput TCR immunosequencing, statistical association of individual TCRs with disease status, and machine learning.

Overall results and qualifications from the work: A group of highly shared sequence variants was considered likely to be a technical artifact of the sequencing pipeline. An earlier analysis of approximately 540 of the donors showed that most TCR beta V segments appeared in productive rearrangements either about 87% or about 30% of the time, which broadly matched IMGT annotations. Correlated functional status among segregating V segments might reflect linkage disequilibrium, but an unknown experimental factor could not be ruled out. Because counts were too low, under 20 rarely observed V segments, including chromosome 9 orphons, were left out of the earlier analysis of 587 of the donors. Roughly uniform sequencing depth across donors was assumed in presence/absence analyses, although this assumption may not hold. According to a later analysis, most CMV-associated TCR beta chains appeared to be HLA-restricted, and the HLA associations seemed to be driven largely by CMV exposure. A later analysis associated 16,951 TCR beta sequences with specific HLA alleles at a false discovery rate of 0.05. In a later analysis, several top co-occurrence clusters were reported to appear linked to parvovirus B19, influenza, CMV and Epstein-Barr virus. In this cohort, only TCR beta chains were sequenced, and detectable features were limited by the absence of alpha or paired-chain data. Most TCR sequences were observed very rarely across donors, whereas some public TCRs were present in many individuals. The classifier was reported to diagnose cytomegalovirus status with high specificity and sensitivity in both the original and validation cohorts. A later analysis found that HLA-associated TCR beta chains were more clonally expanded and had lower generation probabilities than equally common non-associated chains. Because some donors lacked HLA typing at each locus, the association tests relied only on the typed subset. A total of fewer than 200 TCR beta chains were listed by the study as associated with cytomegalovirus. Compared with the 666-donor mean, donors in an Asian-associated ancestry cluster had fewer N-insertions in productive TCRs, according to a later genetic analysis. According to the authors, the approach could potentially be generalized to other disease states and immunological phenotypes. An association between a missense DCLRE1C variant and V-gene and J-gene trimming of TCR beta chains was found in a later genetic analysis and replicated in an independent cohort. Some IMGT-functional V segments, including TRBV6-2 and TRBV6-3, could not be told apart with the 87-base-pair reads, so those segments were excluded. Immune exposure information for the cohort was limited to CMV serostatus. In a later analysis, TCR association rates were found to vary across HLA loci, with the most associated TCRs seen for DRB1 alleles and the fewest for HLA-C alleles. A further reported finding was that TCR beta sequences accurately predicted the HLA-A and HLA-B alleles for most subjects in the first cohort. When HLA alleles, especially DR and DQ, strongly co-occurred, attributing TCR associations to individual alleles was difficult. A few of the identified cytomegalovirus-associated TCR beta chains were confirmed in vitro to be specific for cytomegalovirus antigens.

CDR1 and CDR2 (GTSNPN, SVGIG) derive from the germline V gene (reference sequence). There are 14 amino acids in the CDR3, from cysteine to phenylalanine inclusive. Only the CDR3 region is kept as DNA, spanning 42 bases read in frame from base 1. V lost 1 base and J lost 8 bases; the stretch between them is 17 bases long. The cohort consisted of hundreds of healthy bone marrow donors. All cohort members were sampled while nominally healthy, although unrecorded immune exposures were likely present. The donor was CMV seropositive and was included in the group of 250 to 300 seropositive cohort members. A peripheral blood sample was provided by each donor, and peripheral blood mononuclear cells were used for TCR beta sequencing. Genomic DNA was extracted from the blood cell samples with the Qiagen DNeasy Blood Extraction Kit.

The receptor chain draws on TRBV30 and TRBJ1-2, and TRBD1 may be the D gene, going by 6 matching bases. What was sequenced was PBMCs. This clonotype was sampled from a woman aged 45-65 years in good health and CMV-seropositive. This receptor has the CDR3 CAWSGDGTINGYTF. The bases are TGTGCCTGGAGTGGAGACGGGACAATCAACGGCTACACCTTC.